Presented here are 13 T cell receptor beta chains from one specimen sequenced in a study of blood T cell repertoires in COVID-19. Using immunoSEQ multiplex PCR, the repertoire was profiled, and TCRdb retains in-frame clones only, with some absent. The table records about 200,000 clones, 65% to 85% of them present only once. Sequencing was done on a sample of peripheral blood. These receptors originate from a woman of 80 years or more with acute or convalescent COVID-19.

The CDR3 region is CASSGDGTQYTGELFF. DNA of the CDR3: TGCGCCAGCAGCGGGGACGGGACACAATACACCGGGGAGCTGTTTTTT. V is TRBV5-1 and J is TRBJ2-2; a weak D match, TRBD1 (6 bases). Between the trimmed V and J ends, which lost 4 bases and 3 bases, there was a span of 16 bases. This CDR3 is built from 16 residues. Germline CDR1 and CDR2: SGHRS and YFSETQ.

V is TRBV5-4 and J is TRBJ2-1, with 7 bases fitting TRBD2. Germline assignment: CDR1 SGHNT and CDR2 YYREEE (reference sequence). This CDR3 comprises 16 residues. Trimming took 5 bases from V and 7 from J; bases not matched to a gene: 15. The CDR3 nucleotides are TGTGCCAGCAGTCACTGGGGGGAGCGGGAAGGTAATGAGCAGTTCTTC. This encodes CASSHWGEREGNEQFF.

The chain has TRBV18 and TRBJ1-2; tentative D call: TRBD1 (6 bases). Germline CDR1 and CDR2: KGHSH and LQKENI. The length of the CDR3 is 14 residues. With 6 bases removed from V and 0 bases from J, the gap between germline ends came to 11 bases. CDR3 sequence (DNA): TGTGCCAGCTCCACAGGGCCGACTAACTATGGCTACACCTTC. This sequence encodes CASSTGPTNYGYTF.

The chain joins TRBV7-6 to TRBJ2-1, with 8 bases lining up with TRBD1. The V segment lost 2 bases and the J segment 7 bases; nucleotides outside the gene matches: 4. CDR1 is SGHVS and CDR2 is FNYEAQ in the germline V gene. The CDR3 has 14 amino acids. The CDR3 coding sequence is TGTGCCAGCAGCTTAAGTAACAGGGGGAATGAGCAGTTCTTC. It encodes CASSLSNRGNEQFF.

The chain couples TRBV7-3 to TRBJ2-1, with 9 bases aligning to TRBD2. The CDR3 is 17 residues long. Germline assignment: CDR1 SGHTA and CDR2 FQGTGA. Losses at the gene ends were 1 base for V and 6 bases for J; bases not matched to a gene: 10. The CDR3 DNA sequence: TGTGCCAGCAGCTTAAGGTCTGGGACTAGCTTCGGCAATGAGCAGTTCTTC. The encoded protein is CASSLRSGTSFGNEQFF.

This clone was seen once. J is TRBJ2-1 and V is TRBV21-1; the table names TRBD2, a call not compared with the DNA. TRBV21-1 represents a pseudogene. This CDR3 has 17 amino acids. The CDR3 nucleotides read TGTGCCAGCAGCAAAGGAAGGAGACTAGCGGGAGGCAATGAGCAGTTCTTC. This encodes CASSKGRRLAGGNEQFF.

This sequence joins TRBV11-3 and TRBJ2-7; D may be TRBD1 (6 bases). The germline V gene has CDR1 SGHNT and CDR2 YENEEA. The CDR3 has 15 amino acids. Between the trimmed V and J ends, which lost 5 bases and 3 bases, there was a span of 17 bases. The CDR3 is CASSLRQGQGYEQYF. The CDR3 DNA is TGTGCCAGCAGCCTACGTCAGGGACAAGGCTACGAGCAGTACTTC.

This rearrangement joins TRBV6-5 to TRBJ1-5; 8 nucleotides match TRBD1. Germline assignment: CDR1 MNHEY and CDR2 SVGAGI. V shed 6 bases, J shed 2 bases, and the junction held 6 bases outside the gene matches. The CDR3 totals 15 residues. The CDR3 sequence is CASRQVTGGNQPQHF. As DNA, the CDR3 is TGTGCCAGCAGGCAAGTGACAGGGGGCAATCAGCCCCAGCATTTT.

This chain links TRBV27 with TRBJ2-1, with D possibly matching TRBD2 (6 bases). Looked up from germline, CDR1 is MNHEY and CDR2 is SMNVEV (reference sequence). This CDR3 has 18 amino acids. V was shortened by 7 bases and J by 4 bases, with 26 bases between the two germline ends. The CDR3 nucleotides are TGTGCCAGCACTCATTGGGGTCTTACGCAGGGAGGATACAATGAGCAGTTCTTC. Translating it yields CASTHWGLTQGGYNEQFF.

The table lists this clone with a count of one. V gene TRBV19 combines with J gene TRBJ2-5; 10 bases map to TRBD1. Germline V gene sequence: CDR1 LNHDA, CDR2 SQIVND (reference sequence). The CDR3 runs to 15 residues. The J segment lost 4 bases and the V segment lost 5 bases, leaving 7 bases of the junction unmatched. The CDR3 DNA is TGTGCCAGTAGTTCCGGGGGGGACAGGGGAGAGACCCAGTACTTC. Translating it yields CASSSGGDRGETQYF.

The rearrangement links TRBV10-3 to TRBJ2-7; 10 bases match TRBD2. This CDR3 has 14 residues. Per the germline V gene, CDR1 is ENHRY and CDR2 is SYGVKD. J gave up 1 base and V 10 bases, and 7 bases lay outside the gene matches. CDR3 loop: CATTVAGGSYEQYF. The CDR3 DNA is TGTGCCACCACGGTAGCGGGAGGTTCCTACGAGCAGTACTTC.

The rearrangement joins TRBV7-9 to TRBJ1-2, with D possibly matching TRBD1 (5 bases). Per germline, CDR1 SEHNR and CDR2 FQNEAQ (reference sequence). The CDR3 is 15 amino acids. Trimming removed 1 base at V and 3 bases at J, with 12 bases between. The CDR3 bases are TGTGCCAGCAGCTTAGTAAGGGGCTCACACTATGGCTACACCTTC. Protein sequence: CASSLVRGSHYGYTF. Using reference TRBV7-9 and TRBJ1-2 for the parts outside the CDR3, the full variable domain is DTGVSQNPRHKITKRGQNVTFRCDPISEHNRLYWYRQTLGQGPEFLTYFQNEAQLEKSRLLSDRFSAERPKGSFSTLEIQRTEQGDSAMYLCASSLVRGSHYGYTFGSGTRLTVV.

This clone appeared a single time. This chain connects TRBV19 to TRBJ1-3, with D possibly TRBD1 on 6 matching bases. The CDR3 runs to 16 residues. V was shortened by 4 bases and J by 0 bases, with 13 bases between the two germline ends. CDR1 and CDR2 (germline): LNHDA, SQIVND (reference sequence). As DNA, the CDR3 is TGTGCCAGTAGTAGATCGACAGGCCGCTCTGGAAACACCATATATTTT. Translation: CASSRSTGRSGNTIYF.